This is a list of T cell receptor beta chains from one sample in a study of metastatic and nonmetastatic thyroid tumors. TCRdb re-clonotyped the PCR reads through MiXCR. Of about 39,000 clones listed, roughly 18% are singletons. The sequencing sample was made of blood. The receptors shown here come from a female donor with papillary thyroid cancer or a benign thyroid nodule (not recorded which). Some clones in this sample may be carry-over from other donors' samples. The CDR3 runs from the conserved cysteine through the conserved F or W. D genes are given only for firm matches. Where a row states a size, it is once, few, many or the class of an expanded clone; other rows omit it.

V gene	clone size	J gene	D gene	CDR3 protein	CDR3 DNA
TRBV11-2	many	TRBJ2-1	TRBD1	CASSPGQSSYNEQFF	TGTGCCAGCAGCCCGGGACAGTCTAGTTACAATGAGCAGTTCTTC
TRBV4-3	many	TRBJ2-7	TRBD1	CASSQGTGEPYEQYF	TGCGCCAGCAGCCAAGGGACAGGGGAACCCTACGAGCAGTACTTC
TRBV19	.	TRBJ2-1	TRBD2	CASSIQGLAGRWSSYNEQFF	TGTGCCAGTAGTATCCAGGGACTAGCAGGAAGATGGAGCTCCTACAATGAGCAGTTCTTC
TRBV14	many	TRBJ2-7	.	CASSKGGEQYF	TGTGCCAGCAGCAAGGGGGGCGAGCAGTACTTC
TRBV10-1	few	TRBJ2-3	TRBD2	CTSSDGRDVDTQYF	TGCACCAGCAGTGACGGGAGGGATGTAGATACGCAGTATTTT
TRBV20-1	.	TRBJ2-7	TRBD2	CSARGLAGYEQYF	TGCAGTGCTAGGGGACTAGCGGGCTACGAGCAGTACTTC
TRBV6-1	few	TRBJ2-4	.	CASSEADRLLEKNIQYF	TGTGCCAGCAGTGAAGCCGACAGACTCTTAGAAAAAAACATTCAGTACTTC
TRBV7-8	many	TRBJ2-1	.	CASRPFVGGEQFF	TGTGCCAGCAGACCGTTTGTGGGGGGTGAGCAGTTCTTC
TRBV7-2	.	TRBJ2-7	TRBD2	CASSPGTRTSYEQYF	TGTGCCAGCAGCCCCGGGACTAGGACCTCCTACGAGCAGTACTTC
TRBV6-1	.	TRBJ1-2	.	CASRPRIQNYGYTF	TGTGCCAGCAGACCGAGGATCCAGAACTATGGCTACACATTC
TRBV6-1	few	TRBJ2-3	.	CASTVGSSADTQYF	TGTGCCAGCACGGTCGGCTCTAGCGCAGATACGCAGTATTTT
TRBV6-1	many	TRBJ2-2	TRBD2	CASSRGLAGETGELFF	TGTGCCAGCAGTAGAGGACTAGCGGGAGAGACCGGGGAGCTGTTTTTT
TRBV6-5	.	TRBJ2-7	TRBD2	CASSIVTSCYEQYF	TGTGCCAGCAGTATCGTGACTAGCTGTTACGAGCAGTACTTC
TRBV20-1	many	TRBJ2-7	TRBD1	CSAPDRVTYEQYF	TGCAGTGCTCCAGACAGGGTCACCTACGAGCAGTACTTC
TRBV19	many	TRBJ1-3	.	CASSLGLDSGNTIYF	TGTGCCAGTAGTCTCGGGTTGGATTCTGGAAACACCATATATTTT
TRBV5-5	many	TRBJ2-7	TRBD2	CASSRTGLAGYEQYF	TGTGCCAGCAGCCGTACCGGACTAGCGGGATACGAGCAGTACTTC
TRBV12-3/TRBV12-4	.	TRBJ1-2	.	CASSKRQSGYGYTF	TGTGCCAGCAGTAAAAGACAGTCCGGCTATGGCTACACCTTC
TRBV28	many	TRBJ2-7	.	CASSEGTGNYEQYF	TGTGCCAGCAGTGAAGGGACTGGCAACTACGAGCAGTACTTC
TRBV20-1	.	TRBJ2-7	TRBD2	CSARDLGGSGYEQYF	TGCAGTGCTAGAGATCTGGGCGGGAGTGGGTACGAGCAGTACTTC
TRBV2	many	TRBJ2-7	.	CASGRPGYKQYF	TGTGCCAGCGGCCGACCAGGCTACAAGCAGTACTTC
TRBV11-2	many	TRBJ2-5	TRBD1	CASTIDRTRQGIQETQYF	TGTGCCAGCACTATAGACCGTACAAGACAGGGCATCCAAGAGACCCAGTACTTC
TRBV28	many	TRBJ1-2	.	CASSSDRYGYTF	TGTGCCAGCAGTTCCGACCGGTATGGCTACACCTTC
TRBV28	few	TRBJ2-1	TRBD2	CASTPDVLLAYNEQFF	TGTGCCAGCACTCCAGATGTGTTACTAGCGTACAATGAGCAGTTCTTC
TRBV20-1	many	TRBJ1-6	.	CSARGEQGVSSPLHF	TGCAGTGCTAGAGGGGAGCAAGGAGTGTCTTCACCCCTCCACTTT
TRBV28	few	TRBJ2-3	TRBD2	CASTRLAVCTDTQYF	TGTGCCAGCACCCGACTAGCGGTATGCACAGATACGCAGTATTTT
TRBV9	many	TRBJ2-2	TRBD2	CASSVAGGRVGELFF	TGTGCCAGCAGCGTAGCGGGGGGGCGCGTCGGGGAGCTGTTTTTT
TRBV11-3	many	TRBJ2-7	.	CASSPDTNYEQYF	TGTGCCAGCAGCCCCGACACAAACTACGAGCAGTACTTC
TRBV4-3	many	TRBJ2-7	TRBD1	CASNQYYRQGTLYEQYF	TGCGCCAGCAACCAATACTACAGACAGGGGACGTTATACGAGCAGTACTTC